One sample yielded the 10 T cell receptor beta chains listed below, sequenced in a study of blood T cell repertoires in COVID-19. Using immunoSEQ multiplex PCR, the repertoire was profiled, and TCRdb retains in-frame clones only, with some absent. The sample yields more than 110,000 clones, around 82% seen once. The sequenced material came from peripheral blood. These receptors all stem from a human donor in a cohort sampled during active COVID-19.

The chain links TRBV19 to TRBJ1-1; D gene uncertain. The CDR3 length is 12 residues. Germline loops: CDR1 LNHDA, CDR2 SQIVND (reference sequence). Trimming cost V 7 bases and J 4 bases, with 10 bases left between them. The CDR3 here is CASIGEGTEAFF. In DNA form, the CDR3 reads TGTGCCAGTATCGGGGAAGGCACTGAAGCTTTCTTT.

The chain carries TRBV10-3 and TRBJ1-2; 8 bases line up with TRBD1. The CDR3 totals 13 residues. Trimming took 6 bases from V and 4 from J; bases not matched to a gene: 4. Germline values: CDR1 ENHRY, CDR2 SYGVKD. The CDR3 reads CAIRLQGAYGYTF. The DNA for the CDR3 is TGTGCCATCAGACTTCAGGGGGCCTATGGCTACACCTTC.

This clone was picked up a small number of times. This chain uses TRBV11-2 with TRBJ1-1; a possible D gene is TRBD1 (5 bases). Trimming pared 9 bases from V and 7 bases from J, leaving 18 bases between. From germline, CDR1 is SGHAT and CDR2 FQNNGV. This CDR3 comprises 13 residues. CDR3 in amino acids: CASPGRDWGEAFF. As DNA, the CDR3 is TGTGCCAGTCCAGGGCGTGATTGGGGTGAAGCTTTCTTT.

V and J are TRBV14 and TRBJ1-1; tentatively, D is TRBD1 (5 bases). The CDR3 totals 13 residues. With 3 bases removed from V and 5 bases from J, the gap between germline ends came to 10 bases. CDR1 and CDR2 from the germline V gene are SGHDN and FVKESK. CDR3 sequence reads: CASSQGGRTEAFF. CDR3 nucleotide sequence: TGTGCCAGCAGCCAGGGGGGTAGGACTGAAGCTTTCTTT.

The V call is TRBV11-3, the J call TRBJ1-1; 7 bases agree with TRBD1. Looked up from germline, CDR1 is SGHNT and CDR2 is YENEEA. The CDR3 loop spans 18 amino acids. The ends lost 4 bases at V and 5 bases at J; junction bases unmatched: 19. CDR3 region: CASSSTYQTGLVGTEAFF. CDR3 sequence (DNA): TGTGCCAGCAGCTCAACGTATCAGACAGGGCTGGTGGGGACTGAAGCTTTCTTT.

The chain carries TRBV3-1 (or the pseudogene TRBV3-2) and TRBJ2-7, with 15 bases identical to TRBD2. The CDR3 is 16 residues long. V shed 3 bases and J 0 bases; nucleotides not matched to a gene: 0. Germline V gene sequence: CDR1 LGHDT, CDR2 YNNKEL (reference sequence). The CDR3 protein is CASSQGLAGGSYEQYF. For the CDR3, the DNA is TGTGCCAGCAGCCAGGGACTAGCGGGGGGCTCCTACGAGCAGTACTTC.

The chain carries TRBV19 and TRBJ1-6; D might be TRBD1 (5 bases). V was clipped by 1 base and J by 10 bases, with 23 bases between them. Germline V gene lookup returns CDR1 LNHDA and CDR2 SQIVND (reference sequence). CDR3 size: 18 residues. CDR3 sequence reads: CASSIVYSRGSIDSPLHF. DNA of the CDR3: TGTGCCAGTAGTATAGTGTACAGCCGGGGGTCAATTGACTCACCCCTCCACTTT.

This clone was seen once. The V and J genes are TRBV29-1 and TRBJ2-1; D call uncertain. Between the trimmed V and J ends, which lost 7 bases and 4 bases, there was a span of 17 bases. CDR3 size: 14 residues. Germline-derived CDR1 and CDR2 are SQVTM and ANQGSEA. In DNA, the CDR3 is TGCAGCGGTCCACCTAGGAAAGTATACAATGAGCAGTTCTTC. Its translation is CSGPPRKVYNEQFF.

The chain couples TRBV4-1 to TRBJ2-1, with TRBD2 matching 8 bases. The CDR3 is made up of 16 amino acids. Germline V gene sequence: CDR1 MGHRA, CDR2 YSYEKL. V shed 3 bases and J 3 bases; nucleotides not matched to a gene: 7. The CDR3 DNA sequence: TGCGCCAGCAGCCAGGAGAGCGGGAGCGTCTACAATGAGCAGTTCTTC. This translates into CASSQESGSVYNEQFF.

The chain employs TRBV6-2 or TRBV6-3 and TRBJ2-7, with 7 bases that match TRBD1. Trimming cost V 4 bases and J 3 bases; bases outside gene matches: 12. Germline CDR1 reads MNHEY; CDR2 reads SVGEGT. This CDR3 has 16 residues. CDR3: CASSFLQGLHDYEQYV. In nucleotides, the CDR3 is TGTGCCAGCAGTTTTCTACAGGGGCTTCATGACTACGAGCAGTACGTC.